A single sample gave rise to the 28 T cell receptor beta chains below, sequenced in a study of OX40 agonist ivuxolimab in advanced cancers. Assay: immunoSEQ multiplex PCR; the TCRdb copy retains only in-frame clones and omits some. The table lists about 71,000 clones, about 89% of them singletons. Here the sequenced sample was CD4+ or CD8+ T cells sorted from blood, taken in a trial of the OX40 agonist ivuxolimab. These receptors came from an adult with an advanced solid tumor such as melanoma, head and neck, liver or kidney cancer.

V is TRBV27 and J is TRBJ2-1, with D unclear. The germline CDR1 and CDR2 sequences are MNHEY and SMNVEV (reference sequence). The CDR3 is made up of 14 amino acids. V was shortened by 3 bases and J by 0 bases, with 6 bases between the two germline ends. In DNA form, the CDR3 reads TGTGCCAGCAGTTTCATAAGCTCCTACAATGAGCAGTTCTTC. Translation gives CASSFISSYNEQFF.

The chain has TRBV9 and TRBJ2-6; maybe TRBD1 (6 bases). Per germline, CDR1 SGDLS and CDR2 YYNGEE. The CDR3 runs 17 residues. Trimming cost V 3 bases and J 0 bases, with 13 bases left between them. CDR3 DNA: TGTGCCAGCAGCGGAGGGTCACAGGGCTCTGGGGCCAACGTCCTGACTTTC. The encoded protein is CASSGGSQGSGANVLTF.

The V and J genes are TRBV23-1 and TRBJ1-1; the D is unclear. TRBV23-1 is an ORF, and what it does is uncertain. The CDR3 loop spans 13 amino acids. V shed 0 bases and J shed 8 bases, with 10 bases lying between them. CDR3 DNA: TGCGCCAGCAGTCAATCCGGAGCTATCGAAGCTTTCTTT. Protein sequence: CASSQSGAIEAFF.

The chain has TRBV6-1 and TRBJ2-4; D is undetermined. This CDR3 is 16 amino acids long. Looked up from germline, CDR1 is MNHNS and CDR2 is SASEGT. Between the trimmed V and J ends, which lost 4 bases and 0 bases, there was a span of 13 bases. The CDR3 loop is CASSATRVVAKNIQYF. The CDR3 nucleotides read TGTGCCAGCAGTGCCACAAGAGTTGTAGCCAAAAACATTCAGTACTTC.

Regarding this clone: Other DNA sequences in this specimen translate into the identical CDR3. V and J are TRBV10-3 and TRBJ2-7, with unresolved D. CDR1 is ENHRY and CDR2 is SYGVKD in the germline V gene. The CDR3 is 13 residues long. Trimming removed 0 bases at V and 4 bases at J, with 7 bases between. The CDR3 coding sequence is TGTGCCATCAGTGAGTCGGGCGGATACGAGCAGTACTTC. This sequence encodes CAISESGGYEQYF.

The V gene is TRBV7-6, the J gene TRBJ2-7; 12 bases match TRBD2. The CDR3 is 16 residues long. V was pared by 5 bases and J by 0 bases, with 5 bases of the junction left unmatched. CDR1 is SGHVS, CDR2 FNYEAQ, per germline. The CDR3, as DNA: TGTGCCAGCAGCCGTGGACTAGCGGGGAACTCCTACGAGCAGTACTTC. Its protein product is CASSRGLAGNSYEQYF.

CDR3 residues: CASSESAGGTGELFF. The CDR3 bases are TGTGCCAGTAGTGAATCGGCGGGAGGGACCGGGGAGCTGTTTTTT. The chain couples TRBV19 to TRBJ2-2; 9 nucleotides match TRBD2. This CDR3 comprises 15 residues. Looked up from germline, CDR1 is LNHDA and CDR2 is SQIVND (reference sequence). V shed 5 bases and J 5 bases; nucleotides not matched to a gene: 6. The complete variable domain, with remaining parts taken from reference TRBV19 and TRBJ2-2, reads DGGITQSPKYLFRKEGQNVTLSCEQNLNHDAMYWYRQDPGQGLRLIYYSQIVNDFQKGDIAEGYSVSREKKESFPLTVTSAQKNPTAFYLCASSESAGGTGELFFGEGSRLTVL.

This sequence joins TRBV30 and TRBJ2-2; TRBD2 matches at 7 bases. V lost 2 bases and J lost 3; bases outside the gene matches: 9. Germline assignment: CDR1 GTSNPN and CDR2 SVGIG (reference sequence). The CDR3 is 16 residues long. CDR3 coding DNA: TGTGCCTGGAGTCTCTGGGCGGGAGTAGACACCGGGGAGCTGTTTTTT. Residues: CAWSLWAGVDTGELFF.

V is TRBV4-3 and J is TRBJ1-2, with a tentative D call TRBD1 (5 bases). The CDR3 totals 16 residues. The V gene lost 2 bases and the J gene lost 4 bases, with 17 bases spanning the gap. The V gene's germline CDR1 is LGHNA and CDR2 YSLEER. The CDR3 DNA reads TGCGCCAGCAGCCAATGGACAACCGAGTCACTCTATGGCTACACCTTC. Translation gives CASSQWTTESLYGYTF.

The V and J genes are TRBV6-4 and TRBJ2-7; 9 positions match TRBD2. The germline V gene encodes CDR1 MRHNA and CDR2 SNTAGT. V lost 3 bases and J lost 0; bases outside the gene matches: 0. This CDR3 is 14 amino acids long. CDR3 sequence: CASSEAGGSYEQYF. DNA of the CDR3: TGTGCCAGCAGTGAAGCGGGAGGCTCCTACGAGCAGTACTTC.

V usage is TRBV11-3 and J usage is TRBJ2-2; 7 bases are shared with TRBD1. After removal of 4 bases from V and 3 bases from J, the junction contained 5 bases not matched to a gene. This CDR3 is 15 amino acids long. CDR1 SGHNT and CDR2 YENEEA come from the germline V gene. CDR3 DNA sequence: TGTGCCAGCAGCTATGGGACAGCCTACACCGGGGAGCTGTTTTTT. Its translation is CASSYGTAYTGELFF. Based on the CDR3 plus reference TRBV11-3 and TRBJ2-2, the full variable domain is EAGVVQSPRYKIIEKKQPVAFWCNPISGHNTLYWYLQNLGQGPELLIRYENEEAVDDSQLPKDRFSAERLKGVDSTLKIQPAELGDSAVYLCASSYGTAYTGELFFGEGSRLTVL.

The rearrangement links TRBV15 to TRBJ2-7, with D uncertain. The CDR3 sequence is 17 residues long. Trimming removed 3 bases from V and 5 bases from J, with 23 bases in between. Per the germline V gene, CDR1 is LNHNV and CDR2 is YYDKDF (reference sequence). The CDR3 bases are TGTGCCACCAGCAGCAATTCCCTAGTGTCGTCGAGCCACGAGCAGTACTTC. It codes for CATSSNSLVSSSHEQYF.

The chain joins TRBV6-5 to TRBJ2-7, with TRBD1 matching over 8 bases. The germline gives CDR1 MNHEY, CDR2 SVGAGI. The V segment lost 9 bases and the J segment 2 bases; nucleotides outside the gene matches: 6. The CDR3 length is 13 residues. The CDR3 reads CASRQGSPYEQYF. The DNA of the CDR3 is TGTGCCAGTCGACAGGGGAGCCCCTACGAGCAGTACTTC.

The V and J genes are TRBV7-8 and TRBJ2-3, with 9 bases identical to TRBD2. With 5 bases clipped from V and 4 bases from J, the junction kept 4 bases outside the gene matches. Germline V CDR1 and CDR2: SGHVS, FQNEAQ. The CDR3 spans 14 residues. CDR3 sequence reads: CASSRGGVADTQYF. The CDR3 DNA reads as TGTGCCAGCAGCCGCGGGGGGGTGGCAGATACGCAGTATTTT.

This sequence joins TRBV14 and TRBJ2-5; 12 bases align to TRBD2. Germline V CDR1 and CDR2: SGHDN, FVKESK. There are 17 residues in the CDR3. V was pared by 0 bases and J by 4 bases, with 6 bases of the junction left unmatched. The CDR3 loop reads CASSQEAPGLAGETQYF. In nucleotides, the CDR3 is TGTGCCAGCAGCCAAGAAGCCCCGGGACTAGCGGGAGAGACCCAGTACTTC.

The V gene is TRBV4-1, the J gene TRBJ2-2; D may be TRBD1 (6 bases). With 9 bases removed from V and 4 bases from J, the gap between germline ends came to 9 bases. This CDR3 is 12 amino acids long. The germline gives CDR1 MGHRA, CDR2 YSYEKL. The CDR3 DNA reads TGCGCCAGTACAGGGTTCACCGGGGAGCTGTTTTTT. Its translation: CASTGFTGELFF.

J is TRBJ1-5 and V is TRBV28; D is unclear. CDR1 and CDR2 from the germline V gene are MDHEN and SYDVKM. The length of the CDR3 is 15 residues. V lost 2 bases and J 0 bases, leaving 8 bases between the germline ends. CDR3 sequence: CASSLEGDSNQPQHF. The CDR3 DNA sequence: TGTGCCAGCAGTTTAGAAGGTGATAGCAATCAGCCCCAGCATTTT.

This rearrangement joins TRBV27 to TRBJ2-7, with D possibly TRBD2 on 6 matching bases. The CDR3 spans 13 residues. V lost 5 bases and J lost 3, with 11 bases in between. Germline lookup yields CDR1 MNHEY and CDR2 SMNVEV (reference sequence). The CDR3 loop is CASSQGLLYEQYF. DNA for the CDR3: TGTGCCAGCAGTCAGGGACTCCTCTACGAGCAGTACTTC.

V is TRBV11-3 and J is TRBJ1-3; D not resolved. The germline V gene encodes CDR1 SGHNT and CDR2 YENEEA. V was pared by 3 bases and J by 2 bases, with 8 bases between. This CDR3 contains 14 residues. The CDR3 reads CASSLFQAGNTIYF. CDR3 sequence (DNA): TGTGCCAGCAGCTTGTTTCAGGCTGGAAACACCATATATTTT.

The CDR3 coding sequence is TGTGCCAGCAGCTGGGGGTTCGGGAACACTGAAGCTTTCTTT. As protein: CASSWGFGNTEAFF. The rearrangement links TRBV5-5 to TRBJ1-1, with D perhaps matching TRBD1 (5 bases). Trimming pared 3 bases from V and 1 base from J, leaving 10 bases between. CDR1 is SGHKS and CDR2 is YYEKEE in the germline V gene (reference sequence). This CDR3 has 14 residues.

The chain recombines TRBV28 with TRBJ2-5; D may be TRBD1 (5 bases). The better agreement between TRBJ2-7 and the DNA end casts doubt on the J call. Germline V lookup: CDR1 MDHEN, CDR2 SYDVKM. The CDR3 is made up of 13 amino acids. For the CDR3, the DNA is TGTGCCAGCAGTGATAGGGGATCCTACGAGCAGTACTTC. Its translation: CASSDRGSYEQYF.

This chain links TRBV5-5 with TRBJ1-4, with 10 positions matching TRBD1. The CDR3 is 16 residues long. Trimming took 3 bases from V and 4 from J; bases not matched to a gene: 6. The germline V gene has CDR1 SGHKS and CDR2 YYEKEE (reference sequence). In DNA form, the CDR3 reads TGTGCCAGCAGCTCGGGACAGGGGCATAATAATGAAAAACTGTTTTTT. This sequence encodes CASSSGQGHNNEKLFF.

There are a few counts of this clone. This chain links TRBV28 with TRBJ1-5, with D possibly TRBD1 on 5 matching bases. This CDR3 spans 16 amino acids. Trimming stripped 6 bases from V and 2 bases from J, with 17 bases between. The germline CDR1 and CDR2 sequences are MDHEN and SYDVKM. The CDR3 coding sequence is TGTGCCAGCAGCCCCCTGCCCCTAGGGGGCAATCAGCCCCAGCATTTT. Translating gives CASSPLPLGGNQPQHF.

This clone came up a few times. CDR3 sequence (DNA): TGCGCCAGCAGCCTGGGACTAAGCTCCTACAATGAGCAGTTCTTC. Encoded protein: CASSLGLSSYNEQFF. The chain is built from TRBV4-3 and TRBJ2-1, with 7 bases lining up with TRBD2. The CDR3 is 15 amino acids. Germline loops: CDR1 LGHNA, CDR2 YSLEER. V lost 4 bases, J lost 0 bases, and 3 bases stayed unmatched.

V and J are TRBV7-3 and TRBJ2-7; possible D gene TRBD2, 5 bases. Germline CDR1 is SGHTA and CDR2 is FQGTGA. Trimming left V 2 bases short and J 2 bases short, with 13 bases between. The CDR3 is made up of 15 amino acids. The CDR3 DNA is TGTGCCAGCAGCTTAGGGGTGGGAGCAACCTACGAGCAGTACTTC. This encodes CASSLGVGATYEQYF.

As to this clone: At one end the junction does not follow the germline gene, possibly because of a read error. The genes are TRBV27 and TRBJ1-1; D is undetermined. The CDR3 contains 13 residues. Looked up from germline, CDR1 is MNHEY and CDR2 is SMNVEV (reference sequence). The CDR3, as DNA: TGTGCCAGCAGTGCACAAAAGAACGCTGAAGCTTTCTTT. Protein product: CASSAQKNAEAFF.

V and J are TRBV7-6 and TRBJ2-1; 7 nucleotides line up with TRBD2. The germline CDR1 and CDR2 sequences are SGHVS and FNYEAQ. The V gene end was trimmed by 5 bases and the J gene end by 6 bases; junction bases not matched to a gene: 7. The CDR3 runs to 14 residues. CDR3 protein: CASSPMAGVNEQFF. CDR3 DNA: TGTGCCAGCAGCCCCATGGCGGGAGTCAATGAGCAGTTCTTC. Drawing the rest from reference TRBV7-6 and TRBJ2-1, the complete variable domain is GAGVSQSPRYKVTKRGQDVALRCDPISGHVSLYWYRQALGQGPEFLTYFNYEAQQDKSGLPNDRFSAERPEGSISTLTIQRTEQRDSAMYRCASSPMAGVNEQFFGPGTRLTVL.

This chain's CDR3 is CASSPGGGGPPEQYF. The CDR3 DNA reads as TGTGCCAGCAGCCCAGGTGGGGGTGGGCCACCGGAGCAGTACTTC. The V call is TRBV11-3, the J call TRBJ2-7, with D possibly called TRBD1 or TRBD2 (5 bases each). Germline lookup yields CDR1 SGHNT and CDR2 YENEEA. The germline V and J ends were trimmed by 5 bases and 7 bases, with 21 bases remaining between them. The length of the CDR3 is 15 residues.